These 3 T cell receptor beta chains were all obtained from the same sample, sequenced in a study of T cell repertoires in cytomegalovirus infection. A single record per CDR3 protein comes from TCRdb applying MiXCR to the reads. This sample has 700,000 to 950,000 distinct CDR3 sequences; approximately 32% occur once, and the top ten carry roughly 12%. Their antigens remain unidentified. The specimen comprised cultured CD8+ T cells from PBMCs, sampled from culture after CMV antigen stimulation. The source of these receptors is a human donor in good health (CMV status not recorded). Some clones in this sample may be carry-over from other donors' samples.

This clonotype was seen only a few times. The chain combines TRBV12-3 or TRBV12-4 with TRBJ1-1, with no clear D. The ends were cut back, 2 bases at V and 0 bases at J, with 7 bases in the middle. This CDR3 is 14 amino acids long. The CDR3 here is CASSLLHMNTEAFF. The CDR3 DNA reads TGTGCCAGCAGTTTATTACATATGAACACTGAAGCTTTCTTT.

The chain is built from TRBV7-9 and TRBJ2-7, with 11 nucleotides matching TRBD1. CDR3 size: 13 residues. Losses at the gene ends were 5 bases for V and 10 bases for J; bases not matched to a gene: 7. The germline V gene encodes CDR1 SEHNR and CDR2 FQNEAQ (reference sequence). The CDR3 region has the DNA TGTGCCAGCAGCCCCGGGACAGGGGGAACTCAGTACGTC. As protein: CASSPGTGGTQYV.

This clonotype was observed a few times. The rearrangement uses TRBV27 and TRBJ2-2; 9 bases match TRBD1. This CDR3 has 14 residues. CDR1 and CDR2 from the germline V gene are MNHEY and SMNVEV (reference sequence). J was trimmed by 7 bases and V by 5 bases; bases with no gene match: 5. The CDR3 coding sequence is TGTGCCAGCAGTGCACAGGGGGCGGTCGGGGAGCTGTTTTTT. This codes for CASSAQGAVGELFF.